This TCR beta chain was sequenced in a study of CD8 T cells in Susac syndrome. In the study overall: Susac syndrome patients were untreated, on corticosteroids with some adding intravenous immunoglobulin, or on intravenous immunoglobulin only.

With respect to this clonotype: Its specificity is unknown.

RNA totalling roughly 0.45 to 1 ug underwent reverse transcription with random hexamers. TCRdb re-called the immunoSEQ multiplex PCR reads with MiXCR, one entry per CDR3 protein. This table has tens of thousands of distinct CDR3 sequences, just under 95% appearing once. Study-level points and caveats: Clonal expansion did not appear in Susac syndrome CD4+ T cell repertoires.

Trimming cost V 3 bases and J 8 bases; bases outside gene matches: 4. This CDR3 is built from 14 residues. Germline lookup yields CDR1 LGHDT and CDR2 YNNKEL (reference sequence). TCR beta sequencing covered blood CD8+ and CD4+ T cells. The sample taken for sequencing was CD4+ T cells from PBMCs. This TCR was sampled from a human donor with Susac syndrome. The V gene is TRBV3-1, the J gene TRBJ1-4, with 9 bases aligning to TRBD1. The CDR3 region has the DNA TGTGCCAGCAGCCAGCGGGACAGGGTGGAAAAACTGTTTTTT. Protein product: CASSQRDRVEKLFF.